Listed here is a single T cell receptor (beta chain). Antigen unknown. Unmatched junction bases numbered 12, after V lost 4 bases and J lost 10 bases. CDR1 is GTSNPN, CDR2 SVGIG, per germline (reference sequence). CDR3 length: 14 residues. The PCR made use of 60 Vbeta and 13 Jbeta primers. Original analysis: Later, an analysis found approximately 80 million unique TCR beta chains, and about 10 million of these were shared. Clones were read by immunoSEQ multiplex PCR, and TCRdb kept only the in-frame ones, dropping some. D and trimming were read from the DNA, whereas the V and J calls and clone size are those reported in that table. Of over 130,000 clones in the sample, approximately 70% were seen once. This sample stems from a study of cytomegalovirus exposure and HLA in healthy donors. Notes on the study in general: Associated with HLA alleles at 0.05 false discovery rate in a later analysis were some 16,000 TCR beta sequences. Highest at DRB1 and lowest at HLA-C, TCR association rates differed among HLA loci in a later analysis. A few CMV-associated chains proved CMV antigen-specific in vitro.

The source of this sequence is a woman aged 25 to 39 in good health and CMV-seronegative. Sequencing was carried out using PBMCs. The chain is built from TRBV30 and TRBJ2-3; 9 bases agree with TRBD1. The CDR3 spells CAWTLHRGRDAQYF. The CDR3 DNA reads TGTGCCTGGACCCTTCACAGGGGGCGGGATGCGCAGTATTTT. Using reference TRBV30 and TRBJ2-3 for the parts outside the CDR3, the full variable domain is SQTIHQWPATLVQPVGSPLSLECTVEGTSNPNLYWYRQAAGRGLQLLFYSVGIGQISSEVPQNLSASRPQDRQFILSSKKLLLSDSGFYLCAWTLHRGRDAQYFGPGTRLTVL.